These 10 T cell receptor beta chains were all obtained from the same sample, sequenced in a study of spatial heterogeneity in lung cancer. One entry per CDR3 protein, called by TCRdb with MiXCR from the 5' RACE reads. The sample yields several thousand distinct CDR3 sequences, 2.5% to 3% seen once. Time point noted: sample taken at primary tumor resection. This material consisted of normal lung tissue next to the tumor, taken at surgery. These receptors all stem from a male donor with early-stage non-small cell lung cancer.

This clonotype is categorized as large. The chain uses TRBV4-1 and TRBJ2-3; the D gene is possibly TRBD2 (5 bases). The V end lost 4 bases, the J end lost 0 bases, and 23 bases lay between the germline ends. The CDR3 spans 19 residues. The germline V gene encodes CDR1 MGHRA and CDR2 YSYEKL. CDR3 DNA sequence: TGCGCCAGCAGCCCAGCGGAGGCAGAGTTAGTGGTCAGCACAGATACGCAGTATTTT. Translating it yields CASSPAEAELVVSTDTQYF.

This clonotype was recorded at least ten times. The CDR3 loop reads CASREQGPGANVLTF. CDR3 DNA: TGTGCCAGCAGGGAACAGGGTCCTGGGGCCAACGTCCTGACTTTC. The chain joins TRBV2 to TRBJ2-6, with a tentative D call TRBD1 (6 bases). Germline loops: CDR1 SNHLY, CDR2 FYNNEI. V was clipped by 6 bases and J by 2 bases, with 11 bases between them. This CDR3 spans 15 amino acids.

By proportion, this clonotype is medium-sized. V usage is TRBV5-4 and J usage is TRBJ2-7; no clear D gene. Trimming stripped 0 bases from V and 3 bases from J, with 7 bases between. Per germline, CDR1 SGHNT and CDR2 YYREEE (reference sequence). The CDR3 length is 13 residues. The CDR3 reads CASSLGQDYEQYF. DNA for the CDR3: TGTGCCAGCAGCTTGGGGCAGGACTACGAGCAGTACTTC.

This clonotype is labeled medium-sized (0.01 to 0.1%). This chain links TRBV10-3 with TRBJ2-3; a possible D gene is TRBD2 (5 bases). Trimming removed 3 bases from V and 2 bases from J, with 12 bases in between. The length of the CDR3 is 15 residues. CDR1 and CDR2 from the germline V gene are ENHRY and SYGVKD. The CDR3 loop is CAISDLDYFTDTQYF. As DNA, the CDR3 is TGTGCCATCAGTGACCTCGACTACTTCACAGATACGCAGTATTTT.

This clonotype is judged medium-sized (0.01 to 0.1%). The J gene is TRBJ1-6, the V gene TRBV7-8, with D tentatively TRBD1 (6 bases). Trimming shortened V by 3 bases and J by 6 bases, and 12 bases separated the two germline ends. Germline V CDR1 and CDR2: SGHVS, FQNEAQ. The CDR3 is 15 amino acids. Here the CDR3 DNA reads TGTGCCAGCAGCTTTGAAACAGGGCTTAATTCACCCCTCCACTTT. It codes for CASSFETGLNSPLHF.

Many counts were recorded for this clonotype. The chain links TRBV12-3 or TRBV12-4 to TRBJ2-1, with 12 bases matching TRBD2. Trimming cost V 0 bases and J 7 bases; bases outside gene matches: 1. The CDR3 is 15 amino acids. This CDR3 reads CASSLATSGRNEQFF. The CDR3 DNA reads as TGTGCCAGCAGTTTAGCTACTAGCGGGAGGAATGAGCAGTTCTTC.

This clonotype was seen repeatedly, ten times or more. The chain has TRBV12-5 and TRBJ1-5; no definite D call. The germline V gene encodes CDR1 LGHNT and CDR2 FRNRAP. The V end lost 5 bases, the J end lost 6 bases, and 23 bases lay between the germline ends. CDR3 length: 17 residues. CDR3 nucleotide sequence: TGTGCTAGTGGTGACCCGCCCCGGGGTGTTCGAGGTCAGCCCCAGCATTTT. Translation gives CASGDPPRGVRGQPQHF. The full variable domain, rest sourced from reference TRBV12-5 and TRBJ1-5, is DARVTQTPRHKVTEMGQEVTMRCQPILGHNTVFWYRQTMMQGLELLAYFRNRAPLDDSGMPKDRFSAEMPDATLATLKIQPSEPRDSAVYFCASGDPPRGVRGQPQHFGDGTRLSIL.

This clonotype was counted at least ten times. The chain employs TRBV11-3 and TRBJ2-3; weak D call: TRBD2 (5 bases). V gave up 5 bases and J gave up 4 bases, with 13 bases separating them. The CDR3 has 14 residues. Germline CDR1 is SGHNT and CDR2 is YENEEA. The CDR3 DNA follows: TGTGCCAGCAGCGAGGGATCAGCGTCAGATACGCAGTATTTT. Translation gives CASSEGSASDTQYF.

This clonotype was recorded at least ten times. The rearrangement uses TRBV6-5 and TRBJ1-1; 7 bases fit TRBD1. The germline gives CDR1 MNHEY, CDR2 SVGAGI. V lost 6 bases and J lost 6; bases outside the gene matches: 7. CDR3 length: 13 amino acids. The CDR3 here is CASSLMQGAEAFF. CDR3 nucleotides: TGTGCCAGCAGCCTCATGCAGGGGGCTGAAGCTTTCTTT.

This clonotype is deemed medium-sized. The rearrangement uses TRBV28 and TRBJ2-1; D is perhaps TRBD2 (7 bases). The V end lost 4 bases, the J end lost 2 bases, and 15 bases lay between the germline ends. Germline CDR1 is MDHEN and CDR2 is SYDVKM. The CDR3 contains 16 residues. CDR3 DNA: TGTGCCAGCAGTTCCCCCCGGGGGGCCGCCTACAATGAGCAGTTCTTC. Translated: CASSSPRGAAYNEQFF. Full variable domain (remainder filled in from reference TRBV28 and TRBJ2-1): DVKVTQSSRYLVKRTGEKVFLECVQDMDHENMFWYRQDPGLGLRLIYFSYDVKMKEKGDIPEGYSVSREKKERFSLILESASTNQTSMYLCASSSPRGAAYNEQFFGPGTRLTVL.